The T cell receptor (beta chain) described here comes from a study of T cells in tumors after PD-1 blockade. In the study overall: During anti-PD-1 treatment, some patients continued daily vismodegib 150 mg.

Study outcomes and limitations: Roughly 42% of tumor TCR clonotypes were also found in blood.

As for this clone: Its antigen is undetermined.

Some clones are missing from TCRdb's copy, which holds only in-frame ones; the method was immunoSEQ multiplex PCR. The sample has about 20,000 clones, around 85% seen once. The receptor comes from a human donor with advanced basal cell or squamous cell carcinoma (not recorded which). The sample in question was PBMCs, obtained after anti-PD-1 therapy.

CDR3 nucleotides: TGTGCCAGCAGCCAAACCACAGGGGAATCGCAGCCCCAGCATTTT. It encodes CASSQTTGESQPQHF. V and J are TRBV7-2 and TRBJ1-5; 7 bases map to TRBD1. The CDR3 loop spans 15 amino acids. V gave up 5 bases and J gave up 7 bases; unmatched junction bases: 11. Germline V CDR1 and CDR2: SGHTA, FQGNSA.